Below, 5 T cell receptor beta chains from the same sample are listed, as sequenced in a study of CD8+CD57+ T cells in acquired aplastic anemia. Profiles of TCR beta VDJ and CDR3 were generated from a genomic DNA template. TCRdb re-called the reads with MiXCR, one entry per CDR3 protein. This sample carries about 80,000 distinct CDR3 sequences, under 50% of them seen once, and the ten largest clones take around 63%. Input material: sorted CD4+, CD8+, or CD8+CD57+ T cells (not recorded which) from PBMCs. These receptors all come from a human donor in good health, serving as a control.

This clonotype was detected ten times or more. The gene calls are TRBV7-8 and TRBJ2-4; D might be TRBD1 (6 bases). Germline CDR1 reads SGHVS; CDR2 reads FQNEAQ. The CDR3 sequence is 14 residues long. Deletions cut 3 bases from V and 2 bases from J, with 8 bases between. Here the CDR3 DNA reads TGTGCCAGCAGCTTCACAGGGTCCAAAAACATTCAGTACTTC. Translated, it gives CASSFTGSKNIQYF.

This clonotype was observed at least ten times. The rearrangement joins TRBV7-9 to TRBJ1-1; no reliable D call. The germline gives CDR1 SEHNR, CDR2 FQNEAQ (reference sequence). The CDR3 runs 12 residues. Deletions cut 5 bases from V and 4 bases from J, with 8 bases between. DNA of the CDR3: TGTGCCAGCAGCCCCCCGAGCACTGAAGCTTTCTTT. This gives the protein CASSPPSTEAFF.

This clonotype has a single count. It may be a read error: a sequence one base away is much more abundant. The chain joins TRBV11-2 to TRBJ2-3; D may be TRBD1 or TRBD2 (5 bases each). The CDR3 has 15 amino acids. Germline CDR1 reads SGHAT; CDR2 reads FQNNGV. The CDR3 sequence is CPSNEGLTGTDTQYF. For the CDR3, the DNA is TGTCCCAGCAACGAGGGGTTGACTGGCACAGATACGCAGTATTTT.

About this clonotype: One end of the junction fails to match germline, which may point to a read error. The J gene is TRBJ2-7, the V gene TRBV10-1; D unclear. CDR3 length equals 13 residues. Looked up from germline, CDR1 is WNHNN and CDR2 is SYGVQD (reference sequence). The CDR3 loop reads CATRKIASYEQYF. CDR3 sequence (DNA): TGTGCCACCCGAAAGATCGCCTCCTACGAGCAGTACTTC.

The chain has TRBV11-2 and TRBJ1-1; no reliable D call. The CDR3 spans 17 residues. Between the trimmed V and J ends, which lost 5 bases and 1 base, there was a span of 20 bases. CDR1 is SGHAT, CDR2 FQNNGV, per germline. This chain's CDR3 is CASSPGWLKEQNTEAFF. CDR3 DNA sequence: TGTGCCAGCAGCCCGGGGTGGCTAAAGGAACAGAACACTGAAGCTTTCTTT.